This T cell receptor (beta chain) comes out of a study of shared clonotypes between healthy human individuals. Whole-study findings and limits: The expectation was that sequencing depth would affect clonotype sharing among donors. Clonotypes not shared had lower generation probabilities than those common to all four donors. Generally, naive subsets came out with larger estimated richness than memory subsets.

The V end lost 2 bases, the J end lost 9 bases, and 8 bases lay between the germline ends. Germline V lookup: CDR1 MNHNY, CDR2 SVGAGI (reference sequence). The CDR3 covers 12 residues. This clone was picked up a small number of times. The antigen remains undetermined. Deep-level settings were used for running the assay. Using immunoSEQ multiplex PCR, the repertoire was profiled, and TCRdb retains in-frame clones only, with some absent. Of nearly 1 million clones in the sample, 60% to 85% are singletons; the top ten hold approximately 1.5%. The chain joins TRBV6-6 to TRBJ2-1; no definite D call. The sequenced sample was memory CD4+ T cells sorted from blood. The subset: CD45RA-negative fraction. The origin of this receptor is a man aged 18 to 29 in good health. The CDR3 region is CASSYRAAEQFF. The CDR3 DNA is TGTGCCAGCAGTTACCGGGCAGCTGAGCAGTTCTTC.